The 28 T cell receptor beta chains given below trace back to one sample, sequenced in a study of T cell repertoires in cytomegalovirus infection. TCRdb processed the reads anew with MiXCR; each CDR3 protein has one entry. Of approximately 320,000 distinct CDR3 sequences in the sample, more than 8% were seen once. Sequenced material: PBMCs. The receptors were gathered from a human donor in good health (CMV status not recorded). Some clones in this sample may be carry-over from other donors' samples.

This clonotype was picked up a small number of times. The chain has TRBV7-2 and TRBJ2-3; weak D call: TRBD2 (5 bases). V was trimmed by 3 bases and J by 4 bases, leaving 11 bases between them. The CDR3 length is 14 residues. Germline CDR1 SGHTA, CDR2 FQGNSA. The CDR3 spells CASSFGRGSDTQYF. CDR3 nucleotide sequence: TGTGCCAGCAGCTTCGGTCGGGGATCAGATACGCAGTATTTT.

This rearrangement joins TRBV6-1 to TRBJ2-2; 7 nucleotides align to TRBD1. The ends lost 6 bases at V and 3 bases at J; junction bases unmatched: 4. The CDR3 runs to 14 residues. Looked up from germline, CDR1 is MNHNS and CDR2 is SASEGT. CDR3 in DNA: TGTGCCAGCAGCTGGGACAGTTACACCGGGGAGCTGTTTTTT. Translated, it gives CASSWDSYTGELFF.

This clonotype was observed a few times. The chain links TRBV6-2 or TRBV6-3 to TRBJ1-1; D may be TRBD1 (6 bases). This CDR3 region has 14 residues. Trimming removed 5 bases at V and 2 bases at J, with 12 bases between. Germline CDR1 reads MNHEY; CDR2 reads SVGEGT. This chain's CDR3 is CASSPHRDNTEAFF. The CDR3 nucleotides are TGTGCCAGCAGTCCGCACAGGGATAACACTGAAGCTTTCTTT.

Note on this clonotype: It may be a read error: a sequence one base away is much more abundant. The chain is built from TRBV12-3 or TRBV12-4 and TRBJ2-5; D is unresolved. The CDR3 has 15 amino acids. The CDR3 is CASSLGRGLQETRYF. CDR3 coding DNA: TGTGCCAGCAGTCTAGGACGAGGCCTCCAAGAGACCCGGTACTTC.

The chain carries TRBV4-3 and TRBJ2-1; 11 nucleotides match TRBD2. The CDR3 spans 18 residues. CDR1 and CDR2 from the germline V gene are LGHNA and YSLEER. After removal of 0 bases from V and 7 bases from J, the junction contained 11 bases not matched to a gene. CDR3 residues: CASSQDWGTSGRRNEQFF. The DNA of the CDR3 is TGCGCCAGCAGCCAAGATTGGGGCACTAGCGGGAGACGGAATGAGCAGTTCTTC.

At least ten counts were recorded for this clonotype. The gene calls are TRBV7-6 and TRBJ2-3; perhaps TRBD2 as D (5 bases). Germline loops: CDR1 SGHVS, CDR2 FNYEAQ. This CDR3 comprises 15 residues. Trimming removed 5 bases at V and 2 bases at J, with 14 bases between. CDR3 amino acids: CASSPGNPFTDTQYF. Here the CDR3 DNA reads TGTGCCAGCAGCCCGGGGAACCCCTTCACAGATACGCAGTATTTT.

CDR3 protein: CASSCPAGGLPYEQYF. The DNA for the CDR3 is TGTGCCAGTAGCTGCCCCGCAGGGGGATTACCGTACGAGCAGTACTTC. The V call is TRBV19, the J call TRBJ2-7; TRBD1 aligns across 7 bases. The CDR3 has 16 residues. V shed 6 bases and J 4 bases; nucleotides not matched to a gene: 15. Germline V gene sequence: CDR1 LNHDA, CDR2 SQIVND (reference sequence).

This clonotype was seen at least ten times. The chain carries TRBV7-8 and TRBJ2-3; 12 bases line up with TRBD2. The junction had 10 bases not matched to a gene; V was cut back by 1 base and J by 5 bases. The CDR3 sequence is 18 residues long. Germline V gene lookup returns CDR1 SGHVS and CDR2 FQNEAQ. CDR3 DNA: TGTGCCAGCAGCTTAGGGAATCTAGCGGGAGGGCCCGGAGATACGCAGTATTTT. Its protein product is CASSLGNLAGGPGDTQYF.

In its sample, this clonotype was seen many times. The CDR3 loop reads CASSPGGMNTEAFF. The DNA for the CDR3 is TGTGCCAGCAGTCCGGGGGGCATGAACACTGAAGCTTTCTTT. The chain uses TRBV28 and TRBJ1-1; tentative D call: TRBD1 (6 bases). The length of the CDR3 is 14 residues. V gave up 5 bases and J gave up 0 bases, with 10 bases separating them. Per the germline V gene, CDR1 is MDHEN and CDR2 is SYDVKM.

This clonotype was counted ten times or more. CDR3 amino acids: CASSLDRVVGYTF. CDR3 coding DNA: TGTGCCAGCAGCCTCGACAGGGTTGTTGGCTACACCTTC. J is TRBJ1-2 and V is TRBV7-2; 7 bases match TRBD1. V gave up 5 bases and J gave up 7 bases; unmatched junction bases: 7. Looked up from germline, CDR1 is SGHTA and CDR2 is FQGNSA. CDR3 length: 13 amino acids.

The chain employs TRBV12-3 or TRBV12-4 and TRBJ1-2; no reliable D call. CDR3 size: 12 residues. V was pared by 3 bases and J by 8 bases, with 10 bases between. CDR3 nucleotide sequence: TGTGCCAGCAGTTTGTTCGGCCGCGGCTACACCTTC. The encoded protein is CASSLFGRGYTF.

The sample holds a few counts of this clonotype. This sequence joins TRBV12-3 or TRBV12-4 and TRBJ2-3; D remains unclear. The V end lost 1 base, the J end lost 7 bases, and 3 bases lay between the germline ends. There are 11 residues in the CDR3. CDR3 loop: CASSLGYTQYF. The DNA of the CDR3 is TGTGCCAGCAGTTTAGGGTATACGCAGTATTTT.

The chain is built from TRBV28 and TRBJ2-7, with 16 bases that match TRBD2. V lost 8 bases, J lost 5 bases, and 3 bases stayed unmatched. The CDR3 has 14 residues. CDR1 is MDHEN and CDR2 is SYDVKM in the germline V gene. CDR3 loop: CASEGLAGGDEQYF. As DNA, the CDR3 is TGTGCCAGCGAGGGACTAGCGGGAGGGGACGAGCAGTACTTC.

This rearrangement joins TRBV28 to TRBJ1-6; 11 bases match TRBD1. Germline trimming cut 5 bases from V and 7 bases from J; bases unmatched to any gene: 4. CDR1 MDHEN and CDR2 SYDVKM come from the germline V gene. This CDR3 contains 15 residues. CDR3: CASSQGDRGNSPLHF. The CDR3 coding sequence is TGTGCCAGCAGTCAAGGGGACAGGGGGAATTCACCCCTCCACTTT.

This clonotype occurred many times. Here the CDR3 reads CASSPNHSGDQETQYF. CDR3 in DNA: TGTGCCAGCAGTCCAAATCATAGCGGAGACCAAGAGACCCAGTACTTC. The chain links TRBV28 to TRBJ2-5, with D possibly being TRBD2 (6 bases). The length of the CDR3 is 16 residues. V was pared by 5 bases and J by 0 bases, with 16 bases between. Germline assignment: CDR1 MDHEN and CDR2 SYDVKM.

The chain has TRBV20-1 and TRBJ2-5; D may be TRBD1 or TRBD2 (5 bases each). With 6 bases removed from V and 4 bases from J, the gap between germline ends came to 9 bases. Germline CDR1 and CDR2: DFQATT and SNEGSKA (reference sequence). The CDR3 loop spans 11 amino acids. DNA of the CDR3: TGCAGTGCCCAGAGGGGAGAGACCCAGTACTTC. Its protein product is CSAQRGETQYF.

There are a few counts of this clonotype. The chain couples TRBV15 to TRBJ2-7, with 15 bases matching TRBD2. This CDR3 has 14 residues. Germline values: CDR1 LNHNV, CDR2 YYDKDF (reference sequence). V gave up 5 bases and J gave up 6 bases; unmatched junction bases: 2. The CDR3 nucleotides read TGTGCCACCAGCGGGGGACTAGCGGGAGGCGAGCAGTACTTC. This translates into CATSGGLAGGEQYF.

This clonotype was observed a handful of times. Written as DNA, the CDR3 is TGTGCCAGCAGTTTATCGGGACAGGGGGCGCAGAATTCACCCCTCCACTTT. It is translated as CASSLSGQGAQNSPLHF. The V call is TRBV28, the J call TRBJ1-6; 12 positions match TRBD1. Germline V gives CDR1 MDHEN, CDR2 SYDVKM. This CDR3 contains 17 residues. V lost 1 base and J lost 7; bases outside the gene matches: 5.

This clonotype was picked up many times. This chain joins TRBV7-2 and TRBJ2-3; D unresolved. The ends were cut back, 8 bases at V and 2 bases at J, with 8 bases in the middle. The CDR3 extends over 12 amino acids. Germline-derived CDR1 and CDR2 are SGHTA and FQGNSA. CDR3 protein: CASHDPTDTQYF. The CDR3 DNA follows: TGTGCCAGCCACGACCCCACAGATACGCAGTATTTT.

The J gene is TRBJ2-5, the V gene TRBV18; possible D gene TRBD1, 6 bases. Between the trimmed V and J ends, which lost 3 bases and 0 bases, there was a span of 17 bases. Germline-derived CDR1 and CDR2 are KGHSH and LQKENI. There are 17 residues in the CDR3. CDR3 sequence (DNA): TGTGCCAGCTCACCGCTTGGAACAGGGATGTACCAAGAGACCCAGTACTTC. Protein sequence: CASSPLGTGMYQETQYF.

This clonotype was seen a few times. The V gene is TRBV13, the J gene TRBJ2-1; D tentatively reads TRBD1 or TRBD2 (5 bases each). The CDR3 totals 17 residues. From germline, CDR1 is PRHDT and CDR2 FYEKMQ (reference sequence). Trimming pared 1 base from V and 1 base from J, leaving 14 bases between. CDR3 DNA sequence: TGTGCCAGCAGCTTAGACATCACGGGACCATCCTACAATGAGCAGTTCTTC. The encoded protein is CASSLDITGPSYNEQFF.

This clonotype has a count of ten or more. J is TRBJ2-4 and V is TRBV5-5, with 10 bases matching TRBD2. Germline trimming cut 4 bases from V and 0 bases from J; bases unmatched to any gene: 4. This CDR3 spans 16 amino acids. Germline V gene lookup returns CDR1 SGHKS and CDR2 YYEKEE (reference sequence). In DNA form, the CDR3 reads TGTGCCAGCAGCGCGACTAGCGGGCTAGCCAAAAACATTCAGTACTTC. Its translation is CASSATSGLAKNIQYF.

This clonotype appeared many times. This chain connects TRBV7-9 to TRBJ1-5, with D hard to call. The CDR3 totals 13 residues. Germline V gives CDR1 SEHNR, CDR2 FQNEAQ (reference sequence). Trimming cost V 4 bases and J 0 bases, with 4 bases left between them. CDR3 DNA sequence: TGTGCCAGCAGCTCTAATAGCAATCAGCCCCAGCATTTT. It yields the protein CASSSNSNQPQHF.

V gene TRBV7-9 combines with J gene TRBJ1-2; D unclear. Per germline, CDR1 SEHNR and CDR2 FQNEAQ (reference sequence). CDR3 length: 11 residues. With 4 bases removed from V and 8 bases from J, the gap between germline ends came to 8 bases. The CDR3 spells CASSSVLGYTF. DNA for the CDR3: TGTGCCAGCAGCTCTGTCTTAGGCTACACCTTC. Filled out from reference TRBV7-9 and TRBJ1-2, the complete variable domain reads DTGVSQNPRHKITKRGQNVTFRCDPISEHNRLYWYRQTLGQGPEFLTYFQNEAQLEKSRLLSDRFSAERPKGSFSTLEIQRTEQGDSAMYLCASSSVLGYTFGSGTRLTVV.

The chain has TRBV6-2 or TRBV6-3 and TRBJ1-5; D is perhaps TRBD1 (5 bases). V lost 2 bases and J 5 bases, leaving 10 bases between the germline ends. The CDR3 length is 14 residues. Germline lookup yields CDR1 MNHEY and CDR2 SVGEGT. As DNA, the CDR3 is TGTGCCAGCAGTTACCGGCAGGGATATCAGCCCCAGCATTTT. This translates into CASSYRQGYQPQHF.

This rearrangement joins TRBV12-3 or TRBV12-4 to TRBJ1-5; 7 bases align to TRBD1. J was trimmed by 6 bases and V by 6 bases; bases with no gene match: 5. The CDR3 length is 13 residues. This CDR3 reads CASREGAAQPQHF. CDR3 in DNA: TGTGCCAGCAGAGAGGGGGCGGCTCAGCCCCAGCATTTT.

This clonotype came up a few times. The V gene is TRBV7-2, the J gene TRBJ2-3; D perhaps matches TRBD2 (6 bases). This CDR3 contains 12 residues. Trimming pared 1 base from V and 11 bases from J, leaving 10 bases between. Germline CDR1 SGHTA, CDR2 FQGNSA. The CDR3, as DNA: TGTGCCAGCAGCTTAGGGAGGGAGGTGCAGTATTTT. This encodes CASSLGREVQYF. Complete variable domain (other parts from reference TRBV7-2 and TRBJ2-3): GAGVSQSPSNKVTEKGKDVELRCDPISGHTALYWYRQSLGQGLEFLIYFQGNSAPDKSGLPSDRFSAERTGGSVSTLTIQRTQQEDSAVYLCASSLGREVQYFGPGTRLTVL.

This clonotype came up a few times. This chain connects TRBV19 to TRBJ1-2; D remains unclear. V lost 7 bases and J lost 6, with 3 bases in between. Germline V gene lookup returns CDR1 LNHDA and CDR2 SQIVND (reference sequence). The CDR3 consists of 9 residues. CDR3 loop: CASKDGYTF. The CDR3 DNA reads TGTGCCAGTAAGGATGGCTACACCTTC.